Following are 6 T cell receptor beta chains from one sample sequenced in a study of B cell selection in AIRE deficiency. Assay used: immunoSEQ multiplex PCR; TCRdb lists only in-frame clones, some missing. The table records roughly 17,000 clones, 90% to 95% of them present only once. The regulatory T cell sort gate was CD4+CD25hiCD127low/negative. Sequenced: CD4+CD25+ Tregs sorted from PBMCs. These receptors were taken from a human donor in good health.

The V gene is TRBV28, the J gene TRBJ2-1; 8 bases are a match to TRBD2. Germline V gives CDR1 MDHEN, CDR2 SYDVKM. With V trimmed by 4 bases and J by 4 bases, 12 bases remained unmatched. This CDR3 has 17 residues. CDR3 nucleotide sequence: TGTGCCAGCAGTTCGACGCAAAGCGGGAGCACTTACAATGAGCAGTTCTTC. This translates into CASSSTQSGSTYNEQFF.

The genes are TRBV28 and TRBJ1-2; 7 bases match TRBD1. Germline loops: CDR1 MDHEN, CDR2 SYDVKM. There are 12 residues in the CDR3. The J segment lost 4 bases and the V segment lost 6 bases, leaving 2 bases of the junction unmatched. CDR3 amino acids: CASSRDSYGYTF. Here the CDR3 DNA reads TGTGCCAGCAGCCGGGACAGCTATGGCTACACCTTC.

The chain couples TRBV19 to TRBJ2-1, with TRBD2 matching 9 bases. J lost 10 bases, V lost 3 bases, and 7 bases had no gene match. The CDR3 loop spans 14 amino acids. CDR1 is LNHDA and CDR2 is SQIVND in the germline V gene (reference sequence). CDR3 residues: CASSIRTSAGEQFF. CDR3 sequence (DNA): TGTGCCAGTAGTATCAGGACTAGCGCGGGGGAGCAGTTCTTC.

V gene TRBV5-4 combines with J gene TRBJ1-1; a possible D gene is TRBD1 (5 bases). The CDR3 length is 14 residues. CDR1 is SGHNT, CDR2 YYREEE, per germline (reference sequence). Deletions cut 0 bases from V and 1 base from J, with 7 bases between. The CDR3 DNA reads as TGTGCCAGCAGCTTGGGACAGAAGAACACTGAAGCTTTCTTT. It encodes CASSLGQKNTEAFF. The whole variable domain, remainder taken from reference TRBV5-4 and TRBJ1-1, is ETGVTQSPTHLIKTRGQQVTLRCSSQSGHNTVSWYQQALGQGPQFIFQYYREEENGRGNFPPRFSGLQFPNYSSELNVNALELDDSALYLCASSLGQKNTEAFFGQGTRLTVV.

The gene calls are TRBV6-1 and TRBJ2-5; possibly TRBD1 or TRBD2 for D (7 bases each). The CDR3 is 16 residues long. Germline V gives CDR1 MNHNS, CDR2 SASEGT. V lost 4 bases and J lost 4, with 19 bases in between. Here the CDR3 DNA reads TGTGCCAGCAGTGCGGGAGGACAGGTCGGGGGAGAGACCCAGTACTTC. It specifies CASSAGGQVGGETQYF.

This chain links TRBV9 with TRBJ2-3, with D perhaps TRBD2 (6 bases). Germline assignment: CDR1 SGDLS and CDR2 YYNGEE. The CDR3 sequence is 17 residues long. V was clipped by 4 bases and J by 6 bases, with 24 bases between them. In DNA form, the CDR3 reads TGTGCCAGCAGCTTTCGGGACGAGGACTACATCGGGGATACGCAGTATTTT. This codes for CASSFRDEDYIGDTQYF.